Listed below are T cell receptor beta chains from one sample, sequenced in a study of OX40 agonist ivuxolimab in advanced cancers. TCRdb's table, derived via immunoSEQ multiplex PCR, lists solely in-frame clones and lacks some. The sample contains 65,000 to 80,000 clones, about 90% of which appear only once. The sample consisted of CD4+ or CD8+ T cells sorted from blood, taken in a trial of the OX40 agonist ivuxolimab. The receptors originated from an adult with an advanced solid tumor such as melanoma, head and neck, liver or kidney cancer. The conserved cysteine and the conserved F or W are not part of the CDR3 here.

J gene	V gene	CDR3 protein
TRBJ2-1	TRBV29-1	SVEVGAGVMF
TRBJ1-2	TRBV28	AIGRRGYGYT
TRBJ1-1	TRBV2	ASSPTGLNTEAF
TRBJ2-5	TRBV7-9	ASTLSDQGETQY
TRBJ2-7	TRBV18	ASSPLAGGDEQY
TRBJ2-7	TRBV6-4	ASSDPPLAYEQY
TRBJ1-5	TRBV19	ASRLTGDRNQPQH
TRBJ1-4	TRBV2	ASSSWTGTNEKLF
TRBJ2-5	TRBV7-7	ASSFGGYGETQY
TRBJ2-1	TRBV6-1	ASSEQPSSYNEQF
TRBJ2-1	TRBV2	ASSEALLPQF
TRBJ1-1	TRBV5-5	ASSSRVGEAF
TRBJ1-2	TRBV6-1	ASRMNQGNVYGYT
TRBJ2-2	TRBV11-2	ASSLGLAGGGSGELF
TRBJ1-5	TRBV10-2	ASSLYRGQPQH
TRBJ1-2	TRBV7-3	ASSSRGNYGYT
TRBJ2-3	TRBV27	ASTMTGIADTQY
TRBJ2-7	TRBV18	ASSPGSAQY
TRBJ1-2	TRBV6-1	ASSEVGRLYGYT
TRBJ2-5	TRBV10-3	AISDTSGRAEETQY
TRBJ2-7	TRBV18	ASSQLTLAGGPYEQY
TRBJ2-1	TRBV27	ASSPLAEGGSYNEQF
TRBJ2-2	TRBV5-1	ASSFSGAAGELF
TRBJ2-5	TRBV7-6	ASSLGVGETQY
TRBJ2-1	TRBV9	ASSVVGESSYNEQF
TRBJ2-3	TRBV19	ASSTGGLTNTDTQY
TRBJ1-1	TRBV28	ASRSRGGHTEAF
TRBJ2-7	TRBV28	ATYSRQGAYEQY
TRBJ2-3	TRBV11-2	ASSLDGASSTDTQY
TRBJ1-3	TRBV2	ASSDNGNTIY
TRBJ2-2	TRBV6-8	ASTRSGELF
TRBJ2-5	TRBV10-2	ASQQGAGETQY
TRBJ2-3	TRBV7-9	ASSATLAASPPDTQY
TRBJ2-1	TRBV9	ASSVSSVPGEQF
TRBJ2-5	TRBV5-1	ASAIRVRETQY